Reported below is one TCR beta chain. Its antigen is unidentified. TCRdb's table, derived via immunoSEQ multiplex PCR, lists solely in-frame clones and lacks some. The profile shows over 150,000 clones, 90% of them singletons. The record originates from a study of T cell responses to AZD1222 COVID-19 vaccine. The study's findings and limits: Compared with day 0, the breadth and depth of the Spike-specific TCR repertoire rose significantly after two doses of AZD1222. Repertoires were obtained solely post-peak T cell response. The span of vaccine-associated CD4 TCRs extended across spike, with dominance at 160-218 and 743-854.

With 3 bases removed from V and 1 base from J, the gap between germline ends came to 17 bases. This CDR3 contains 16 residues. CDR1 is SGHRS, CDR2 YFSETQ, per germline. The sequencing here drew on peripheral blood, taken on day 0 of AZD1222 vaccination. The chain carries TRBV5-1 and TRBJ2-7; tentatively, D is TRBD1 (7 bases). This clonotype was sampled from an adult in good health. The CDR3, as DNA: TGCGCCAGCAGCTCGGAGGGGACAGATCAGTCCTACGAGCAGTACTTC. Translating gives CASSSEGTDQSYEQYF.